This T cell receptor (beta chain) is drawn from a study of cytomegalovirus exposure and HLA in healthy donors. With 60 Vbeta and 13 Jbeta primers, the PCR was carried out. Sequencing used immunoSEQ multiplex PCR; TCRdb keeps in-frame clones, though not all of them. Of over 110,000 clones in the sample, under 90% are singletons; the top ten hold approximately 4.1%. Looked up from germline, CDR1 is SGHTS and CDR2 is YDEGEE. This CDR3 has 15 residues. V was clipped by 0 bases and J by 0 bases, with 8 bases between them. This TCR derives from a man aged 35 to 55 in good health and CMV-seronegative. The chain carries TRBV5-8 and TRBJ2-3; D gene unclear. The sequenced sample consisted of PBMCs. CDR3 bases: TGTGCCAGCAGCTTGGCACTTTCTAGCACAGATACGCAGTATTTT. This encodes CASSLALSSTDTQYF.